This T cell receptor beta chain is drawn from a study of blood T cell repertoires in COVID-19. Study background: Collection of acute and convalescent COVID-19 samples took place in the United States, Italy and Spain. PBMCs, B-cell-depleted T cells, or T cells provided the cDNA or gDNA that made up the material.

This CDR3 is 13 amino acids long. Trimming shortened V by 6 bases and J by 0 bases, and 8 bases separated the two germline ends. Original handling: Using reference gene primer amplification, nucleated cell counts were estimated. Here immunoSEQ multiplex PCR was the method, and the copy in TCRdb shows in-frame clones only, minus some. V and J calls plus clone size are reproduced from that table; the DNA served to infer D and trimming. The sample has about 83,000 clones, around nine tenths seen once; the top ten hold 8%. The clonotype originates from a man older than 75 with active or convalescent COVID-19. The sample consisted of peripheral blood. This chain joins TRBV12-3 or TRBV12-4 and TRBJ1-1; D is unresolved. The CDR3 is CASRRLVNTEAFF. CDR3 nucleotide sequence: TGTGCCAGCAGGCGACTAGTGAACACTGAAGCTTTCTTT.